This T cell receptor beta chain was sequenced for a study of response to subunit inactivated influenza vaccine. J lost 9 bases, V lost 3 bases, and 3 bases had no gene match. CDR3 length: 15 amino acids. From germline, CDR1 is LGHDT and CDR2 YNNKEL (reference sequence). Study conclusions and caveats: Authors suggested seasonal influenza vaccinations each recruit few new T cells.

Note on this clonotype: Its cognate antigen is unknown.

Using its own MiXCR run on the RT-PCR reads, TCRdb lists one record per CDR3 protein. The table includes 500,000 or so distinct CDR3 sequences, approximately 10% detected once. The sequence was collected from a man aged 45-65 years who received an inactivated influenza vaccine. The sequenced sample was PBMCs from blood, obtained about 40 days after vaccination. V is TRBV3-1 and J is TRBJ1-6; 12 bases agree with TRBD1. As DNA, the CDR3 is TGTGCCAGCAGCCAGGTGGGACAGGGGGCTTCACCCCTCCACTTT. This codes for CASSQVGQGASPLHF.